This T cell receptor beta chain was identified in a study of OX40 agonist ivuxolimab in advanced cancers. Across the study: The patients received agonistic anti-OX40 (CD134) antibody ivuxolimab. Patients assigned to dose escalation were diagnosed with hepatocellular carcinoma, melanoma, renal cell or head and neck cancer.

The assay was immunoSEQ multiplex PCR, and TCRdb's table has in-frame clones only and misses some. Of approximately 99,000 clones detected, 90% to 96% appear once; the ten largest clones hold about 2%. Concerning this clone itself: Its antigen is unknown.

Study results and caveats: Clonal expansion among partial responders at 0.1-3.0 mg/kg ranked near the lowest. In the expanded peripheral T cells, antigen specificity was never determined.

The CDR3 has 14 amino acids. From germline, CDR1 is SGHTA and CDR2 FQGNSA. Germline trimming cut 5 bases from V and 2 bases from J; bases unmatched to any gene: 2. The J gene is TRBJ2-1, the V gene TRBV7-2; 8 nucleotides agree with TRBD1. The sequencing used CD4+ or CD8+ T cells sorted from blood, collected in a trial of the OX40 agonist ivuxolimab. This sequence was found in an adult with an advanced solid tumor such as melanoma, head and neck, liver or kidney cancer. The DNA of the CDR3 is TGTGCCAGCAGCCCGACAGGGGCCTACAATGAGCAGTTCTTC. It is translated as CASSPTGAYNEQFF.